This section outlines one TCR beta chain sequence together with its context. The antigen remains unidentified. These data originate in a study of early T cells in non-severe SARS-CoV-2 infection. The CDR3 covers 14 residues. Germline V gene data show CDR1 as SEHNR and CDR2 as FQNEAQ (reference sequence). V dropped 4 bases and J dropped 3 bases, with 13 bases sitting between them. General observations from the study: Private and CD4 specificities were missed by VDJdb matching, skewed to anti-spike CD8.

TCRdb re-called the 5' RACE reads with MiXCR, one entry per CDR3 protein. Here the sample spans approximately 88,000 distinct CDR3 sequences, about 13% being singletons. This clonotype was obtained from an adult who was a healthcare worker with PCR-confirmed SARS-CoV-2 infection or an uninfected control (not recorded which). Sequenced material: whole blood. V usage is TRBV7-9 and J usage is TRBJ2-7; no clear D gene. CDR3 bases: TGTGCCAGCAGCTCACAGTCCTCCTACTACGAGCAGTACTTC. Translation gives CASSSQSSYYEQYF.